This TCR beta chain comes out of a study of cytomegalovirus exposure and HLA in healthy donors. Both 60 Vbeta primers and 13 Jbeta primers went into the PCR. TCRdb's copy holds only in-frame clones and misses some; the assay was immunoSEQ multiplex PCR. The data hold 100,000 to 150,000 clones, with around 77% observed a single time. Trimming stripped 1 base from V and 6 bases from J, with 10 bases between. Germline CDR1 is MGHDK and CDR2 is SYGVNS. CDR3 length: 14 amino acids. The V call is TRBV25-1, the J call TRBJ2-1; a possible D gene is TRBD1 (5 bases). Sequenced sample: PBMCs. This receptor was obtained from a woman aged 45 to 65 in good health and CMV-seronegative. The CDR3 is CASSEWGPSNEQFF. Here the CDR3 DNA reads TGTGCCAGCAGTGAATGGGGCCCCTCCAATGAGCAGTTCTTC.